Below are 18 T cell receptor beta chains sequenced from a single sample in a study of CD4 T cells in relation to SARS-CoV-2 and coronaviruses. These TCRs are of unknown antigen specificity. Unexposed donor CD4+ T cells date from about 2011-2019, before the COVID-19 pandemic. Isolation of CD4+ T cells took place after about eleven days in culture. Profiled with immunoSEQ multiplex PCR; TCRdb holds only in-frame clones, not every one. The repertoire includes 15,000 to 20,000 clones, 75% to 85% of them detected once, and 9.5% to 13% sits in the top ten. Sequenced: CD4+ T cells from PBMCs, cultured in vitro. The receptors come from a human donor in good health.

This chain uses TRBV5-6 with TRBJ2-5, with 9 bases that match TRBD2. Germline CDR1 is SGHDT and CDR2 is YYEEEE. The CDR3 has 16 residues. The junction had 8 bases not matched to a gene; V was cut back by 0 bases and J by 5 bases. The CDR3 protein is CASSLVGAGGGETQYF. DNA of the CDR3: TGTGCCAGCAGCTTGGTGGGCGCGGGAGGGGGTGAGACCCAGTACTTC. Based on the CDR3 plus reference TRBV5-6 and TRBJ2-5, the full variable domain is DAGVTQSPTHLIKTRGQQVTLRCSPKSGHDTVSWYQQALGQGPQFIFQYYEEEERQRGNFPDRFSGHQFPNYSSELNVNALLLGDSALYLCASSLVGAGGGETQYFGPGTRLLVL.

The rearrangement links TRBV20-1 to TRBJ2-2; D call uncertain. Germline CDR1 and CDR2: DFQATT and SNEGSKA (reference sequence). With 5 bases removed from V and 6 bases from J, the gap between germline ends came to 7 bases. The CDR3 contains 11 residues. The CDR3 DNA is TGCAGTGCTGCATCAGCCGGGGAGCTGTTTTTT. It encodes CSAASAGELFF.

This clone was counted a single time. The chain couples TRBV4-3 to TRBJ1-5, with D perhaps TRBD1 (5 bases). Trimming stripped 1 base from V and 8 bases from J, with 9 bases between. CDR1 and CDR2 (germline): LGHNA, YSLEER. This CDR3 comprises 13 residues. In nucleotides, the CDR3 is TGCGCCAGCAGCCAAGTGGGGGGAGAGCCCCAGCATTTT. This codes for CASSQVGGEPQHF.

The CDR3 sequence is CASSQVPPESGGAWGQYF. CDR3 sequence (DNA): TGCGCCAGCAGCCAAGTGCCCCCGGAAAGCGGGGGGGCGTGGGGGCAGTATTTT. The chain joins TRBV4-1 to TRBJ2-3; 10 positions agree with TRBD2. Trimming at V came to 1 base and at J to 11 bases, leaving 18 bases not matched to a gene. Germline CDR1 and CDR2: MGHRA and YSYEKL. The CDR3 is made up of 18 amino acids.

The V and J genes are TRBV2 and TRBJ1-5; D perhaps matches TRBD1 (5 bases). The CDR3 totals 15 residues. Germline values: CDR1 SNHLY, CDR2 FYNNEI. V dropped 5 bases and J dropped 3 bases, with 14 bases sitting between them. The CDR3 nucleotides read TGTGCCAGCAGTCCCGGACAACTTTCCAATCAGCCCCAGCATTTT. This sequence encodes CASSPGQLSNQPQHF.

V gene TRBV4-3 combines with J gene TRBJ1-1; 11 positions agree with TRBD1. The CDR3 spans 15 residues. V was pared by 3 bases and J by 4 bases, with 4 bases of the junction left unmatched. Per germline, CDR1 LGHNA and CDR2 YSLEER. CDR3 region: CASSHGTGGVTEAFF. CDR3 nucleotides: TGCGCCAGCAGCCACGGGACAGGGGGGGTCACTGAAGCTTTCTTT.

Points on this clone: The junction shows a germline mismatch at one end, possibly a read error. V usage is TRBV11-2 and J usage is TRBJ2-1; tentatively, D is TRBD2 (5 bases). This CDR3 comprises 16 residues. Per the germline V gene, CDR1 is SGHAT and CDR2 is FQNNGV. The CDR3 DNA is TGTGCCAGCAGCTGGGGTGCCGGGATTCCCTACGATGAGCAGTTCTTC. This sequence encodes CASSWGAGIPYDEQFF.

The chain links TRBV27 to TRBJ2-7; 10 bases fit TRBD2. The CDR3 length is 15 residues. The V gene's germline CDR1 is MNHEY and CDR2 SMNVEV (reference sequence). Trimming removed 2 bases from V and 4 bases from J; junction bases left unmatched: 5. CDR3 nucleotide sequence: TGTGCCAGCAGTTTAGCCCTAGCGGGAGTATACGAGCAGTACTTC. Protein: CASSLALAGVYEQYF.

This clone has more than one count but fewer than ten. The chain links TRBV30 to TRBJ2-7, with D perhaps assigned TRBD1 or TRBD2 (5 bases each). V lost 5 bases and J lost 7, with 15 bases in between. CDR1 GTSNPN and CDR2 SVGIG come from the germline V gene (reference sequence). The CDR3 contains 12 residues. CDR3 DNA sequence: TGTGCCTGGGGGACCACCGAGAGGGAGCAGTACTTC. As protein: CAWGTTEREQYF.

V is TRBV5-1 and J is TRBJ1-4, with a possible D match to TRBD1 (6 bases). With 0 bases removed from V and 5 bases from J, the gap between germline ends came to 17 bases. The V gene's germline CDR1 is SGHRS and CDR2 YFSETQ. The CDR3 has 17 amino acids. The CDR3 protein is CASSLVAGGGRNEKLFF. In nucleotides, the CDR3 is TGCGCCAGCAGCTTGGTGGCTGGGGGGGGCCGCAATGAAAAACTGTTTTTT.

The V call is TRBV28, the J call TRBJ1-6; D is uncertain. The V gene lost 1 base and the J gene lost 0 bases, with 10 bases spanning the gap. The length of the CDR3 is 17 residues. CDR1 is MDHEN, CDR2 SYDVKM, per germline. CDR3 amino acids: CASSLSGGFSYNSPLHF. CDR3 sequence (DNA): TGTGCCAGCAGTTTATCGGGCGGATTCTCCTATAATTCACCCCTCCACTTT.

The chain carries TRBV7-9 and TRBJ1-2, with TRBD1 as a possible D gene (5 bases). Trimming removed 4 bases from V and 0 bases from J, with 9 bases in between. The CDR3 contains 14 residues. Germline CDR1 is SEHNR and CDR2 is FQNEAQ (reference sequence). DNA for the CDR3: TGTGCCAGCAGCTCCCAGGGAGCTAACTATGGCTACACCTTC. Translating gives CASSSQGANYGYTF. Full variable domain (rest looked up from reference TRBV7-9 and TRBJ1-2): DTGVSQNPRHKITKRGQNVTFRCDPISEHNRLYWYRQTLGQGPEFLTYFQNEAQLEKSRLLSDRFSAERPKGSFSTLEIQRTEQGDSAMYLCASSSQGANYGYTFGSGTRLTVV.

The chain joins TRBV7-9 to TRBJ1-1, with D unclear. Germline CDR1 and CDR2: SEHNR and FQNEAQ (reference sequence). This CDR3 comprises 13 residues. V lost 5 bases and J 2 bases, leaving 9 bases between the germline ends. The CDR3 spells CASSRVGNTEAFF. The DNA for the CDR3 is TGTGCCAGCAGCCGGGTAGGAAACACTGAAGCTTTCTTT.

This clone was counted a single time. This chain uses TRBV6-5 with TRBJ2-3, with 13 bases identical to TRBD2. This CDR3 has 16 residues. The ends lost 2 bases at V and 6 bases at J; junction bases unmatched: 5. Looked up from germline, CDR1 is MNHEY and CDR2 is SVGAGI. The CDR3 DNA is TGTGCCAGCAGTTACCGGACTAGCGGGGGAACCGATACGCAGTATTTT. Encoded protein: CASSYRTSGGTDTQYF.

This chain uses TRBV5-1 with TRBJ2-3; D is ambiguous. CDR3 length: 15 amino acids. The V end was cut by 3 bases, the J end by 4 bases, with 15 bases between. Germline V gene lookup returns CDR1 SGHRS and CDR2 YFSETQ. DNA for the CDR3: TGCGCCAGCAGCTCGACCTCTGAATATGCAGATACGCAGTATTTT. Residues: CASSSTSEYADTQYF.

CDR3 in DNA: TGTGCCACCAGCAGGGGGACAGGGGGCCGCTCAACTAATGAAAAACTGTTTTTT. Protein sequence: CATSRGTGGRSTNEKLFF. The chain couples TRBV15 to TRBJ1-4; 12 bases agree with TRBD1. The V gene end was trimmed by 3 bases and the J gene end by 0 bases; junction bases not matched to a gene: 5. CDR1 is LNHNV and CDR2 is YYDKDF in the germline V gene (reference sequence). This CDR3 region has 18 residues.

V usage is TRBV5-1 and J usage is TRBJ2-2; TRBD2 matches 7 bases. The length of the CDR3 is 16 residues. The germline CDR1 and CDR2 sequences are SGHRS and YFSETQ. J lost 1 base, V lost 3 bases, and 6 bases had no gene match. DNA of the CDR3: TGCGCCAGCAGCTGGGCGGGAGATCTGAACACCGGGGAGCTGTTTTTT. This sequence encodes CASSWAGDLNTGELFF.

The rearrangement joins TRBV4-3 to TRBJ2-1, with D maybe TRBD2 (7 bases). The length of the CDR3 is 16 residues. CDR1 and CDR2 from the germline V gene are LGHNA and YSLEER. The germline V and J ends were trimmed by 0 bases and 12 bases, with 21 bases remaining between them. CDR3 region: CASSQDRGTRGGRQFF. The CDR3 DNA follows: TGCGCCAGCAGCCAAGACCGGGGGACCAGGGGAGGGCGGCAGTTCTTC.